Shown below are 32 T cell receptor beta chains from a single sample sequenced in a study of cytomegalovirus exposure and HLA in healthy donors. 13 Jbeta primers and 60 Vbeta primers were used for the PCR. The data were produced by immunoSEQ multiplex PCR, yet TCRdb's version contains in-frame clones alone and is incomplete. This table has 100,000 to 150,000 clones, about 80% appearing once. The sequencing sample was made of PBMCs. These TCRs come from a woman in her 40s in good health and CMV-seronegative.

The chain uses TRBV7-2 and TRBJ2-7, with 12 bases aligning to TRBD2. The CDR3 sequence is 16 residues long. The germline V gene encodes CDR1 SGHTA and CDR2 FQGNSA. Trimming took 0 bases from V and 5 from J; bases not matched to a gene: 5. The CDR3 sequence is CASSLASSGGAHEQYF. The DNA of the CDR3 is TGTGCCAGCAGCTTAGCGTCTAGCGGGGGGGCCCACGAGCAGTACTTC. The whole variable domain, filled in from reference TRBV7-2 and TRBJ2-7, reads GAGVSQSPSNKVTEKGKDVELRCDPISGHTALYWYRQSLGQGLEFLIYFQGNSAPDKSGLPSDRFSAERTGGSVSTLTIQRTQQEDSAVYLCASSLASSGGAHEQYFGPGTRLTVT.

The CDR3 loop reads CASSHLTGSNQPQHF. In DNA form, the CDR3 reads TGCGCCAGCAGCCACCTGACAGGGAGCAATCAGCCCCAGCATTTT. The chain recombines TRBV4-1 with TRBJ1-5, with 7 bases lining up with TRBD1. V shed 3 bases and J 1 base; nucleotides not matched to a gene: 3. CDR3 length: 15 amino acids. Germline CDR1 reads MGHRA; CDR2 reads YSYEKL.

The rearrangement uses TRBV5-1 and TRBJ1-6; possible D gene TRBD1, 6 bases. This CDR3 has 15 amino acids. Germline CDR1 is SGHRS and CDR2 is YFSETQ. Trimming pared 3 bases from V and 7 bases from J, leaving 14 bases between. The CDR3, as DNA: TGCGCCAGCAGCTCCAGGGGAGGGACGAATTCACCCCTCCACTTT. It translates to CASSSRGGTNSPLHF.

V usage is TRBV28 and J usage is TRBJ2-3; 8 positions agree with TRBD2. The CDR3 is 16 residues long. In germline, CDR1 is MDHEN, CDR2 SYDVKM. The trim removed 2 bases at V and 6 bases at J, leaving 10 bases unmatched. CDR3 region: CASSLVPGGQLDTQYF. The DNA for the CDR3 is TGTGCCAGCAGTTTAGTCCCGGGAGGGCAGTTGGATACGCAGTATTTT.

This clone was seen once. This chain connects TRBV7-9 to TRBJ1-1; D may be TRBD1 (5 bases). V gave up 3 bases and J gave up 6 bases, with 14 bases separating them. The germline gives CDR1 SEHNR, CDR2 FQNEAQ (reference sequence). The CDR3 totals 14 residues. CDR3 sequence (DNA): TGTGCCAGCAGCTTGCAGGACACCCTGTCTGAAGCTTTCTTT. This encodes CASSLQDTLSEAFF.

The chain links TRBV4-1 to TRBJ2-5; a possible D gene is TRBD1 (6 bases). This CDR3 has 15 residues. Germline V gene sequence: CDR1 MGHRA, CDR2 YSYEKL. Trimming left V 1 base short and J 5 bases short, with 14 bases between. The CDR3 sequence: CASSQGTAPPETQYF. The CDR3 nucleotides read TGCGCCAGCAGCCAAGGGACAGCCCCACCGGAGACCCAGTACTTC.

The chain carries TRBV7-2 and TRBJ1-1, with TRBD1 as a possible D gene (6 bases). Trimming took 5 bases from V and 2 from J, leaving 15 bases between them. This CDR3 is 15 amino acids long. Germline CDR1 reads SGHTA; CDR2 reads FQGNSA. The CDR3, as DNA: TGTGCCAGCAGCCTACAGCCGGACAGTAACACTGAAGCTTTCTTT. Amino acid sequence: CASSLQPDSNTEAFF.

The chain is built from TRBV4-3 and TRBJ2-1; unclear D gene. This CDR3 has 14 amino acids. The V gene lost 4 bases and the J gene lost 0 bases, with 7 bases spanning the gap. CDR1 and CDR2 (germline): LGHNA, YSLEER. The CDR3 reads CASSPEASYNEQFF. CDR3 sequence (DNA): TGCGCCAGCAGCCCCGAAGCCTCCTACAATGAGCAGTTCTTC.

The rearrangement uses TRBV7-6 and TRBJ1-5; D call uncertain. V lost 0 bases to trimming and J lost 0 bases, with 6 bases between them. Looked up from germline, CDR1 is SGHVS and CDR2 is FNYEAQ. The CDR3 extends over 15 amino acids. CDR3 in DNA: TGTGCCAGCAGCTTAGCGGACTATAGCAATCAGCCCCAGCATTTT. Protein sequence: CASSLADYSNQPQHF.

The rearrangement joins TRBV4-1 to TRBJ2-5; 11 nucleotides match TRBD2. From germline, CDR1 is MGHRA and CDR2 YSYEKL. CDR3 size: 17 residues. After removal of 0 bases from V and 5 bases from J, the junction contained 8 bases not matched to a gene. CDR3 loop: CASSQEPSGGPRETQYF. Written as DNA, the CDR3 is TGCGCCAGCAGCCAAGAGCCTAGCGGGGGGCCCCGGGAGACCCAGTACTTC.

The chain employs TRBV7-9 and TRBJ2-7; 11 positions agree with TRBD2. This CDR3 has 15 residues. The ends lost 1 base at V and 3 bases at J; junction bases unmatched: 2. From germline, CDR1 is SEHNR and CDR2 FQNEAQ (reference sequence). The CDR3 DNA follows: TGTGCCAGCAGCTTAGGGGGACTAGCGGTCTACGAGCAGTACTTC. Protein: CASSLGGLAVYEQYF.

The chain uses TRBV9 and TRBJ1-3; TRBD1 agrees at 11 bases. Germline CDR1 reads SGDLS; CDR2 reads YYNGEE. V gave up 5 bases and J gave up 2 bases; unmatched junction bases: 3. The CDR3 consists of 15 residues. The CDR3 reads CASSTGQGAGNTIYF. The CDR3 DNA reads TGTGCCAGCAGTACGGGACAGGGGGCTGGAAACACCATATATTTT.

This chain links TRBV7-3 with TRBJ1-1; no reliable D call. The CDR3 length is 16 residues. V was clipped by 1 base and J by 1 base, with 13 bases between them. Germline loops: CDR1 SGHTA, CDR2 FQGTGA. For the CDR3, the DNA is TGTGCCAGCAGCTTAAGGTCGAGGACTGAGAACACTGAAGCTTTCTTT. This translates into CASSLRSRTENTEAFF. Combining the CDR3 with reference TRBV7-3 and TRBJ1-1 gives the whole variable domain GAGVSQTPSNKVTEKGKYVELRCDPISGHTALYWYRQSLGQGPEFLIYFQGTGAADDSGLPNDRFFAVRPEGSVSTLKIQRTERGDSAVYLCASSLRSRTENTEAFFGQGTRLTVV.

The chain carries TRBV2 and TRBJ2-3, with D possibly matching TRBD2 (5 bases). Germline V gene sequence: CDR1 SNHLY, CDR2 FYNNEI. CDR3 length: 11 amino acids. Trimming pared 6 bases from V and 8 bases from J, leaving 9 bases between. This chain's CDR3 is CASRVASTQYF. CDR3 coding DNA: TGTGCCAGCAGGGTAGCGTCTACGCAGTATTTT.

V usage is TRBV5-6 and J usage is TRBJ1-1; TRBD1 aligns across 7 bases. Germline CDR1 is SGHDT and CDR2 is YYEEEE. The V gene end was trimmed by 4 bases and the J gene end by 7 bases; junction bases not matched to a gene: 7. The length of the CDR3 is 13 residues. CDR3 bases: TGTGCCAGCAGCCCGGACAGGAGTATTGAAGCTTTCTTT. Its protein is CASSPDRSIEAFF.

In its sample, this clone was seen a few times. The chain employs TRBV7-2 and TRBJ1-2, with D perhaps TRBD1 (5 bases). The germline V and J ends were trimmed by 4 bases and 5 bases, with 17 bases remaining between them. The germline gives CDR1 SGHTA, CDR2 FQGNSA. This CDR3 has 15 residues. CDR3 loop: CASSSLQGGIYGYTF. The CDR3 DNA sequence: TGTGCCAGCAGCTCTCTCCAGGGAGGGATTTATGGCTACACCTTC.

The genes are TRBV5-6 and TRBJ2-3; 8 bases fit TRBD2. V gave up 3 bases and J gave up 3 bases; unmatched junction bases: 6. Germline V gene data show CDR1 as SGHDT and CDR2 as YYEEEE. The CDR3 is made up of 15 amino acids. CDR3 sequence (DNA): TGTGCCAGCAGCTCCGGGGGGGGCGGGACAGATACGCAGTATTTT. This gives the protein CASSSGGGGTDTQYF. The full variable domain, its missing parts supplied by reference TRBV5-6 and TRBJ2-3, is DAGVTQSPTHLIKTRGQQVTLRCSPKSGHDTVSWYQQALGQGPQFIFQYYEEEERQRGNFPDRFSGHQFPNYSSELNVNALLLGDSALYLCASSSGGGGTDTQYFGPGTRLTVL.

In regard to this clone: Mismatch with germline at one junction end may stem from a read error. This chain connects TRBV7-9 to TRBJ2-7, with 14 bases matching TRBD2. The germline V gene has CDR1 SEHNR and CDR2 FQNEAQ (reference sequence). The CDR3 consists of 17 residues. The CDR3, as DNA: TGTTCCAGCAGCCCTAGGCCGGGACTAGCGGGAGTCCACGAGCAGTACTTC. This sequence encodes CSSSPRPGLAGVHEQYF.

This clone was seen only once. This sequence joins TRBV5-8 and TRBJ1-5, with D unresolved. The CDR3 covers 14 residues. Germline CDR1 reads SGHTS; CDR2 reads YDEGEE. V lost 5 bases to trimming and J lost 5 bases, with 14 bases between them. The CDR3 coding sequence is TGTGCCAGCAGTTCCGACACCGTAGATCAGCCCCAGCATTTT. Protein: CASSSDTVDQPQHF.

This chain joins TRBV28 and TRBJ2-2; tentative D call: TRBD1 (6 bases). Germline CDR1 is MDHEN and CDR2 is SYDVKM. CDR3 length equals 13 residues. Trimming took 6 bases from V and 4 from J, leaving 9 bases between them. CDR3 sequence reads: CASSRGSTGELFF. CDR3 in DNA: TGTGCCAGCAGCAGGGGATCCACCGGGGAGCTGTTTTTT.

This clone has only a few counts. V and J are TRBV4-3 and TRBJ1-1; D unresolved. Trimming pared 1 base from V and 7 bases from J, leaving 16 bases between. The germline CDR1 and CDR2 sequences are LGHNA and YSLEER. The CDR3 sequence is 15 residues long. The CDR3 DNA reads as TGCGCCAGCAGCCAAGGTGTACTCCGTTATAGTGAAGCTTTCTTT. Protein sequence: CASSQGVLRYSEAFF.

The genes are TRBV11-2 and TRBJ1-6; 8 positions agree with TRBD1. Per germline, CDR1 SGHAT and CDR2 FQNNGV. This CDR3 contains 14 residues. Germline trimming cut 1 base from V and 7 bases from J; bases unmatched to any gene: 0. DNA for the CDR3: TGTGCCAGCAGCTTAGGACAGGGGAATTCACCCCTCCACTTT. Translated: CASSLGQGNSPLHF.

This rearrangement joins TRBV4-3 to TRBJ2-1; 10 bases align to TRBD2. This CDR3 has 14 residues. The V and J ends lost 0 bases and 9 bases, in that order; junction bases with no gene match: 2. Germline V CDR1 and CDR2: LGHNA, YSLEER. The CDR3 protein is CASSQDSGGTEQFF. DNA of the CDR3: TGCGCCAGCAGCCAAGATAGCGGGGGGACTGAGCAGTTCTTC.

This clone appeared a few times. The rearrangement links TRBV19 to TRBJ1-1; the D gene is possibly TRBD1 (5 bases). V was cut by 5 bases and J by 3 bases, with 10 bases left in between. CDR3 length equals 13 residues. Germline assignment: CDR1 LNHDA and CDR2 SQIVND (reference sequence). The chain's CDR3 is CASSQTGDTEAFF. The CDR3 coding sequence is TGTGCCAGTAGTCAAACGGGGGACACTGAAGCTTTCTTT.

The rearrangement uses TRBV28 and TRBJ1-1, with D perhaps matching TRBD1 (5 bases). The germline CDR1 and CDR2 sequences are MDHEN and SYDVKM. This CDR3 contains 13 residues. Deletions cut 8 bases from V and 2 bases from J, with 12 bases between. The CDR3 DNA sequence: TGTGCCAGCCCTGCAGGGCCTAACACTGAAGCTTTCTTT. Amino acids: CASPAGPNTEAFF.

The chain recombines TRBV2 with TRBJ1-5; 8 bases align to TRBD1. CDR3 length equals 14 residues. From germline, CDR1 is SNHLY and CDR2 FYNNEI. Trimming removed 6 bases from V and 6 bases from J; junction bases left unmatched: 7. The chain's CDR3 is CASSLTGGGQPQHF. The CDR3 coding sequence is TGTGCCAGCAGCCTTACAGGGGGGGGTCAGCCCCAGCATTTT.

This clone was recorded a few times. The J gene is TRBJ2-3, the V gene TRBV9; possibly TRBD2 for D (6 bases). V gave up 4 bases and J gave up 2 bases, with 14 bases separating them. Germline values: CDR1 SGDLS, CDR2 YYNGEE. This CDR3 is 15 amino acids long. The CDR3 bases are TGTGCCAGCAGCCTTTCTAGCGAAACCACAGATACGCAGTATTTT. Protein: CASSLSSETTDTQYF.

The rearrangement links TRBV4-2 to TRBJ1-1, with D tentatively TRBD1 (5 bases). CDR3 size: 18 residues. Trimming shortened V by 4 bases and J by 1 base, and 22 bases separated the two germline ends. Germline CDR1 LGHNA, CDR2 YNFKEQ. The DNA for the CDR3 is TGTGCCAGCAGCCCTCGCGGGGGTTTCCCCCTCTCGAACACTGAAGCTTTCTTT. Protein: CASSPRGGFPLSNTEAFF.

CDR3 in amino acids: CASSSTSGGALGANVLTF. DNA for the CDR3: TGCGCCAGCAGCTCAACTAGCGGGGGGGCCCTCGGGGCCAACGTCCTGACTTTC. The rearrangement joins TRBV5-1 to TRBJ2-6, with TRBD2 matching over 13 bases. The CDR3 runs 18 residues. Germline trimming cut 3 bases from V and 4 bases from J; bases unmatched to any gene: 7. Germline loops: CDR1 SGHRS, CDR2 YFSETQ.

This chain links TRBV27 with TRBJ2-7; 8 bases agree with TRBD1. The V gene end was trimmed by 3 bases and the J gene end by 0 bases; junction bases not matched to a gene: 1. Germline CDR1 MNHEY, CDR2 SMNVEV (reference sequence). This CDR3 spans 14 amino acids. The CDR3 is CASSLDRVSYEQYF. CDR3 DNA: TGTGCCAGCAGTTTGGACAGGGTCTCCTACGAGCAGTACTTC.

This chain uses TRBV5-1 with TRBJ2-7; possible D gene TRBD1, 6 bases. The germline V gene has CDR1 SGHRS and CDR2 YFSETQ. V was clipped by 4 bases and J by 5 bases, with 19 bases between them. The CDR3 has 15 residues. CDR3 coding DNA: TGCGCCAGCAGCCGCCCACTACAGGGCGTCAACGAGCAGTACTTC. It codes for CASSRPLQGVNEQYF.

The gene calls are TRBV2 and TRBJ2-2, with TRBD1 matching over 8 bases. From germline, CDR1 is SNHLY and CDR2 FYNNEI. This CDR3 region has 15 residues. The ends lost 6 bases at V and 7 bases at J; junction bases unmatched: 10. The CDR3 loop reads CASRLIDRGGGELFF. DNA of the CDR3: TGTGCCAGCAGACTTATCGACAGGGGAGGCGGGGAGCTGTTTTTT.